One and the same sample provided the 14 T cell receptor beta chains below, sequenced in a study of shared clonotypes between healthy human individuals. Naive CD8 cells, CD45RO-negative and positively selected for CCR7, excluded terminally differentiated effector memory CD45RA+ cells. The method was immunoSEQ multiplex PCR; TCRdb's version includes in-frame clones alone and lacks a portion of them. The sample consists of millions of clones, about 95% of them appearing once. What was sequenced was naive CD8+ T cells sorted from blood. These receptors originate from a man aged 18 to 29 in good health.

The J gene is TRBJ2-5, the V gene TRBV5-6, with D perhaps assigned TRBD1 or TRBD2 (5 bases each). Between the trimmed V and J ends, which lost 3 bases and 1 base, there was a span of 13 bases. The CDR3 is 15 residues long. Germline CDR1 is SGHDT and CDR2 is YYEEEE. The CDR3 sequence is CASSSEVGGQETQYF. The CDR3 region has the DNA TGTGCCAGCAGCTCAGAGGTTGGGGGCCAAGAGACCCAGTACTTC.

This CDR3 reads CASSPGQGYEQFF. The CDR3 nucleotides read TGTGCCAGTAGTCCCGGACAGGGCTATGAGCAGTTCTTC. The rearrangement links TRBV19 to TRBJ2-1; 8 positions match TRBD1. Trimming at V came to 5 bases and at J to 8 bases, leaving 5 bases not matched to a gene. Germline assignment: CDR1 LNHDA and CDR2 SQIVND (reference sequence). The CDR3 sequence is 13 residues long.

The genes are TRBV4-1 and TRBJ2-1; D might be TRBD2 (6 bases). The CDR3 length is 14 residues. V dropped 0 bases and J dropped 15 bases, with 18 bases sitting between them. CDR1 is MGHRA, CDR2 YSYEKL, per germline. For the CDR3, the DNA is TGCGCCAGCAGCCAAGATGTAATTGGGACTGAAGGGTTCTTC. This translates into CASSQDVIGTEGFF.

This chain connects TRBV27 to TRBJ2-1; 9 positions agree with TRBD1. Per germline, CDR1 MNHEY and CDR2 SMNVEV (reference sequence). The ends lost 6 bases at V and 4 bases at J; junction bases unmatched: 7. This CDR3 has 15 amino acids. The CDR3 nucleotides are TGTGCCAGCAGCCCGGGACAGGGCTGGTACAATGAGCAGTTCTTC. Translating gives CASSPGQGWYNEQFF.

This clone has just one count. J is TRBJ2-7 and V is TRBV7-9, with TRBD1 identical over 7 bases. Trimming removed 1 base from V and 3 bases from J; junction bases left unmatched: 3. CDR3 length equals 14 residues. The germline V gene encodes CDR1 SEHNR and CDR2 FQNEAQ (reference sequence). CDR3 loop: CASSLDWTGYEQYF. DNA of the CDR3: TGTGCCAGCAGCTTAGATTGGACAGGCTACGAGCAGTACTTC.

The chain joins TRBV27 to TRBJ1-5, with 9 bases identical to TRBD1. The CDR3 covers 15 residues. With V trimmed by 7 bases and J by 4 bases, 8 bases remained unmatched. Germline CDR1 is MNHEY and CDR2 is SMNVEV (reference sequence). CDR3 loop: CASTGTGIGNQPQHF. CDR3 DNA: TGTGCCAGCACCGGGACAGGGATAGGAAATCAGCCCCAGCATTTT.

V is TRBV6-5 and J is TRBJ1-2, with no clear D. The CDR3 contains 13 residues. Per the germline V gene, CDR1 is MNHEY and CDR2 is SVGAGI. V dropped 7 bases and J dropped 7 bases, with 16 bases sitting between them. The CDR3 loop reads CASTGRRISGYTF. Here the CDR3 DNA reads TGTGCCAGCACGGGCAGGAGAATCTCTGGCTACACCTTC.

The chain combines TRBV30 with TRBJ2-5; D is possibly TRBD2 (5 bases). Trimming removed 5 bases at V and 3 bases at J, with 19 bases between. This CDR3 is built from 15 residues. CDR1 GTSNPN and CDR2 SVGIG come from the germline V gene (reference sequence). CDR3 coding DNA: TGTGCCTGGTTTCCGGGGATTGGCAATAAAGAGACCCAGTACTTC. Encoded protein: CAWFPGIGNKETQYF.

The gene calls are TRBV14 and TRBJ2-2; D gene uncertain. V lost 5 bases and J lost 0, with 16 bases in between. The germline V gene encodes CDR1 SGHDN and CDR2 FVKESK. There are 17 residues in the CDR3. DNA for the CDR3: TGTGCCAGCAGCGCCATAGTCATGGCAGCGAACACCGGGGAGCTGTTTTTT. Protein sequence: CASSAIVMAANTGELFF.

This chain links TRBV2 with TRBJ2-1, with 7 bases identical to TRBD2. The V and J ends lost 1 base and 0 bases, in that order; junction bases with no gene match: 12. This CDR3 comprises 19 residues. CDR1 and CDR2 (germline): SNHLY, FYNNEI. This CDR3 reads CASSEEASGLYSSYNEQFF. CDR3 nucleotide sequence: TGTGCCAGCAGTGAAGAGGCTAGCGGACTCTATAGCTCCTACAATGAGCAGTTCTTC.

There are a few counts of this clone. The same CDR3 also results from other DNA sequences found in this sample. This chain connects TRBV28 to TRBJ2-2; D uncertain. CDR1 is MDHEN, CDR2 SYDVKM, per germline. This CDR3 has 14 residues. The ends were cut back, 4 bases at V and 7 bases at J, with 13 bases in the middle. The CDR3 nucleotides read TGTGCCAGCAGTTCATTAATGGATGGCGGGGAGCTGTTTTTT. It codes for CASSSLMDGGELFF.

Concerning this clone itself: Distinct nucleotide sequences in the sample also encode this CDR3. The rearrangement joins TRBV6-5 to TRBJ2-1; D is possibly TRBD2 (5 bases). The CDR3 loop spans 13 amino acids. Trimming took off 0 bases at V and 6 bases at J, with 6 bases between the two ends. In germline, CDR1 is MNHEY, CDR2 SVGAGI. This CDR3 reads CASSYSRGNEQFF. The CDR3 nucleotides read TGTGCCAGCAGTTACTCTCGGGGCAATGAGCAGTTCTTC.

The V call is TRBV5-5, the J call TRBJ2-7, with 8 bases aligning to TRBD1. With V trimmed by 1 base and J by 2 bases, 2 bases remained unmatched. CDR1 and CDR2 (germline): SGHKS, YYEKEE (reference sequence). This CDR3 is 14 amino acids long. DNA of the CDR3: TGTGCCAGCAGCTTGACAGGGGGTACCTACGAGCAGTACTTC. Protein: CASSLTGGTYEQYF.

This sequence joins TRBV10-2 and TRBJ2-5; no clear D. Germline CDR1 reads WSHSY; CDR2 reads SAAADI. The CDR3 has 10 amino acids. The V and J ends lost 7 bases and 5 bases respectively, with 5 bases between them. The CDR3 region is CASMGETQYF. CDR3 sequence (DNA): TGCGCCAGCATGGGCGAGACCCAGTACTTC.